The next 9 T cell receptor beta chains were all read from a single sample in a study of blood T cell repertoires in COVID-19. The method was immunoSEQ multiplex PCR; TCRdb's version includes in-frame clones alone and lacks a portion of them. The sample consists of a few hundred thousand clones, 89% of them appearing once. The sample consisted of peripheral blood. The receptor source for this set is a middle-aged man with acute or convalescent COVID-19.

The chain has TRBV9 and TRBJ2-7; D gene unclear. Germline assignment: CDR1 SGDLS and CDR2 YYNGEE. The CDR3 sequence is 14 residues long. V lost 4 bases, J lost 0 bases, and 11 bases lay in between. In DNA form, the CDR3 reads TGTGCCAGCAGCCTTAGTTCTGGCTCCTACGAGCAGTACTTC. Translation gives CASSLSSGSYEQYF.

This chain joins TRBV2 and TRBJ2-3; possible D gene TRBD2, 6 bases. V was shortened by 6 bases and J by 0 bases, with 7 bases between the two germline ends. Germline loops: CDR1 SNHLY, CDR2 FYNNEI. CDR3 size: 13 residues. The CDR3 spells CASRGGSTDTQYF. CDR3 sequence (DNA): TGTGCCAGCAGGGGGGGAAGCACAGATACGCAGTATTTT.

This clone has just a few counts. The V and J genes are TRBV7-6 and TRBJ1-3; perhaps TRBD1 as D (5 bases). The CDR3 covers 14 residues. Trimming cost V 3 bases and J 0 bases, with 6 bases left between them. Germline values: CDR1 SGHVS, CDR2 FNYEAQ. The CDR3 bases are TGTGCCAGCAGCTTTACAGGCTCTGGAAACACCATATATTTT. The encoded protein is CASSFTGSGNTIYF.

The genes are TRBV3-1 (or the pseudogene TRBV3-2) and TRBJ1-2, with D hard to call. CDR3 length: 13 residues. The V gene's germline CDR1 is LGHDT and CDR2 YNNKEL (reference sequence). Between the trimmed V and J ends, which lost 1 base and 8 bases, there was a span of 11 bases. The DNA for the CDR3 is TGTGCCAGCAGCCAAGGGGCAGAGACGGGCTACACCTTC. Translated: CASSQGAETGYTF.

The CDR3 nucleotides are TGCAGTGTTTCAAGCGATTGGGGCTACACCTTC. Protein: CSVSSDWGYTF. This chain uses TRBV20-1 with TRBJ1-2; D gene ambiguous. Germline-derived CDR1 and CDR2 are DFQATT and SNEGSKA (reference sequence). CDR3 length: 11 residues. Trimming removed 7 bases at V and 8 bases at J, with 14 bases between.

The chain carries TRBV19 and TRBJ1-2; 7 bases match TRBD1. Germline CDR1 reads LNHDA; CDR2 reads SQIVND (reference sequence). The CDR3 totals 17 residues. V gave up 6 bases and J gave up 4 bases; unmatched junction bases: 17. CDR3 coding DNA: TGTGCCAGTAGCCCTAGACCGGGACAGCACTTCTTCTATGGCTACACCTTC. Residues: CASSPRPGQHFFYGYTF.

The V call is TRBV13, the J call TRBJ1-4, with D tentatively TRBD1 (5 bases). Trimming stripped 0 bases from V and 0 bases from J, with 8 bases between. CDR3 length: 16 residues. The germline CDR1 and CDR2 sequences are PRHDT and FYEKMQ (reference sequence). CDR3 region: CASSLGGLATNEKLFF. The CDR3, as DNA: TGTGCCAGCAGCTTAGGGGGGCTAGCAACTAATGAAAAACTGTTTTTT.

The chain is built from TRBV2 and TRBJ2-7, with D perhaps matching TRBD2 (5 bases). CDR3 length: 15 amino acids. Germline loops: CDR1 SNHLY, CDR2 FYNNEI. V was shortened by 7 bases and J by 6 bases, with 22 bases between the two germline ends. The CDR3 loop reads CASTSAAGFGVEQYF. As DNA, the CDR3 is TGTGCCAGCACCTCAGCGGCGGGTTTCGGGGTCGAGCAGTACTTC.

J is TRBJ1-2 and V is TRBV16; unclear D gene. There are 15 residues in the CDR3. In germline, CDR1 is KGHSY, CDR2 FQNENV. Trimming left V 2 bases short and J 3 bases short, with 13 bases between. The CDR3 loop reads CASSQEPAIYYGYTF. CDR3 in DNA: TGTGCCAGCAGCCAAGAGCCCGCCATCTACTATGGCTACACCTTC.